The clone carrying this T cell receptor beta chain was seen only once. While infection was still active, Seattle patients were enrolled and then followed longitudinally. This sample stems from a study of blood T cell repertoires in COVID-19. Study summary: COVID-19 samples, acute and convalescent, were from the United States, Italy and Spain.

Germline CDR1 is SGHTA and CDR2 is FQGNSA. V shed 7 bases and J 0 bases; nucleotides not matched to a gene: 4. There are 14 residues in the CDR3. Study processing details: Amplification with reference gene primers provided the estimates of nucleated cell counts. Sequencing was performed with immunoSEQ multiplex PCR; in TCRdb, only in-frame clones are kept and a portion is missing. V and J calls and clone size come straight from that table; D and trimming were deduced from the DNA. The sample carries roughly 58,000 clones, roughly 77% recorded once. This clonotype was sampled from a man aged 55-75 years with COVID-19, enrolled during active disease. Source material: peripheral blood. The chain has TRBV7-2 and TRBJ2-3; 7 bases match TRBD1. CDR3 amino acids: CASTKDRSTDTQYF. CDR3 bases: TGTGCCAGCACCAAGGACAGGAGCACAGATACGCAGTATTTT.